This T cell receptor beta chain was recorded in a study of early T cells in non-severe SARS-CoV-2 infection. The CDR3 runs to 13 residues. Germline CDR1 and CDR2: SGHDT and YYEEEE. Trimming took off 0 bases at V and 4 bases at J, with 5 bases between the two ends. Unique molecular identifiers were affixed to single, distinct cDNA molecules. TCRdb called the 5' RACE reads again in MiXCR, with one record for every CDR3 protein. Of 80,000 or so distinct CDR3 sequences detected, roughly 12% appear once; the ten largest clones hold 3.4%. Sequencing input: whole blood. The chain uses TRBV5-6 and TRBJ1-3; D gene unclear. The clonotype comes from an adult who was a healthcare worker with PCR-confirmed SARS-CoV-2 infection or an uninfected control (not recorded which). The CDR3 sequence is CASSLGRGNTIYF. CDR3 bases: TGTGCCAGCAGCTTGGGCCGCGGAAACACCATATATTTT.